The source of this TCR beta chain is a study of T cells in Graves' hyperthyroidism and ophthalmopathy. Patients were excluded for uncontrolled infection, other autoimmune disease, pregnancy or lactation. Fresh peripheral blood, around 10 ml, yielded the PBMCs. From germline, CDR1 is SNHLY and CDR2 FYNNEI. Trimming pared 6 bases from V and 8 bases from J, leaving 17 bases between. The CDR3 runs to 14 residues. The CDR3 regions of TCR beta were amplified from RNA transcripts. RT-PCR in the first round (using the HTBI primer set) targeted the TCR CDR3. TCRdb re-called the multiplex PCR reads through MiXCR, storing one row per CDR3 protein. The sample shows some 690,000 distinct CDR3 sequences, roughly a sixth of them seen only once. This clonotype was seen more than once but under ten times.

The origin of this receptor is a man in his fifties or sixties with Graves' hyperthyroidism. The sample was blood. This sequence joins TRBV2 and TRBJ2-1; a weak D match, TRBD2 (6 bases). The chain's CDR3 is CASRGGLISDEQFF. CDR3 sequence (DNA): TGTGCCAGCAGGGGGGGACTGATCTCCGATGAGCAGTTCTTC.